These T cell receptor beta chains were read from a single sample in a study of T cell changes during pregnancy in multiple sclerosis. Sequencing was performed with immunoSEQ multiplex PCR; in TCRdb, only in-frame clones are kept and a portion is missing. There are 90,000 or so clones in the sample; 75% to 95% occur only once, and around 1.8% lies in the top ten. The sample here was peripheral blood, taken in the first trimester of pregnancy. The receptors come from a female donor in good health, enrolled as a control in a pregnancy study. Each CDR3 is given with its conserved first and last residue.

j_call v_call cdr3_aa
TRBJ2-1 TRBV4-3 CASTRGNEQFF
TRBJ1-1 TRBV2 CASSEWATPNTEAFF
TRBJ2-7 TRBV28 CASRRRVNSARGTHSYEQYF
TRBJ1-2 TRBV2 CASNRDAYGYTF
TRBJ2-5 TRBV7-8 CASSFTFAGYQETQYF
TRBJ1-2 TRBV7-2 CASSLDPPNYGYTF
TRBJ2-3 TRBV7-3 CASSLTATTTDTQYF
TRBJ2-5 TRBV19 CASSNGGRGEETQYF
TRBJ1-6 TRBV19 CASTISPTRGNSPLHF
TRBJ1-2 TRBV7-9 CASSLGSRDGYTF
TRBJ2-3 TRBV27 CATRVPDTQYF
TRBJ1-2 TRBV9 CASSVGQGNYGYTF
TRBJ2-7 TRBV4-3 CASSQDGGTPYEQYF
TRBJ2-7 TRBV27 CASSFSGGSYEQYF
TRBJ2-6 TRBV5-1 CASSFSTGYGANVLTF
TRBJ2-5 TRBV27 CASKSAPGKETQYF
TRBJ2-3 TRBV4-3 CASSLQSTDTQYF
TRBJ2-1 TRBV18 CASSPGGTAYNEQFF
TRBJ1-1 TRBV7-9 CASSFPTAGKAFF
TRBJ2-2 TRBV27 CASSLNTGELFF
TRBJ2-5 TRBV18 CASSPGRVETQYF
TRBJ2-2 TRBV18 CASSPPAGTGELFF
TRBJ1-2 TRBV29-1 CSVVGQGF
TRBJ1-2 TRBV19 CASSIVGRSYGYTF
TRBJ1-5 TRBV5-5 CASSLEGEGGNQPQHF
TRBJ1-6 TRBV4-2 CASSQGTGNSPLHF
TRBJ2-7 TRBV4-2 CASSQAGQSYEQYF
TRBJ2-5 TRBV7-8 CASSLRDRQETQYF
TRBJ1-2 TRBV4-1 CASSPGQGPNYGYTF
TRBJ2-3 TRBV4-3 CASSQDVAGGTDTQYF
TRBJ2-2 TRBV4-1 CASSPSSHGGFGELFF
TRBJ1-6 TRBV5-4 CASSLGVSYNSPLHF
TRBJ2-1 TRBV27 CASSQGSLIFNEQFF
TRBJ2-7 TRBV4-3 CASSQAEGTYEQYF
TRBJ1-5 TRBV4-3 CASSHLRSGPQHF
TRBJ1-3 TRBV29-1 CSVEVSSGNTIYF